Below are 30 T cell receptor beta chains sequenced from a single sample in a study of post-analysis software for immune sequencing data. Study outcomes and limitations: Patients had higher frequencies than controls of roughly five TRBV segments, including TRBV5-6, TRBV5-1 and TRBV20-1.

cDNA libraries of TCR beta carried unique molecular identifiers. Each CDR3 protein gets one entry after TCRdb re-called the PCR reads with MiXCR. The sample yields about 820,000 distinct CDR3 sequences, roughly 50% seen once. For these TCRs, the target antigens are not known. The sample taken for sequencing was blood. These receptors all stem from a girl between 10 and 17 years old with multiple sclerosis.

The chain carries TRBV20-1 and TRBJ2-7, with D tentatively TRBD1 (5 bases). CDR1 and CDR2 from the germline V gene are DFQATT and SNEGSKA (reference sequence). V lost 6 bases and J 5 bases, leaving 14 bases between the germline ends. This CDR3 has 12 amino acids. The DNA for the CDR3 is TGCAGTGCGGTCTTTGGCAGGGACGAGCAGTACTTC. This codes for CSAVFGRDEQYF.

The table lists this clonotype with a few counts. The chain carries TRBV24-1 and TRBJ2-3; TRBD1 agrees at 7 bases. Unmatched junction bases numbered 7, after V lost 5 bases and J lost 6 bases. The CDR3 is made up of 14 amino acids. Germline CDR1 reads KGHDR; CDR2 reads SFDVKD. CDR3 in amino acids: CATSGNRGPDTQYF. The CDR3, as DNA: TGTGCCACCAGTGGAAACAGGGGACCGGATACGCAGTATTTT.

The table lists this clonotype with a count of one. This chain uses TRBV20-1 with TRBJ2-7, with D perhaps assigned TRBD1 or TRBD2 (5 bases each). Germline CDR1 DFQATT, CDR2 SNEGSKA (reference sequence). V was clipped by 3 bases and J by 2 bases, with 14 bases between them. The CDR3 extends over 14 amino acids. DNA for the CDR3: TGCAGTGCTAGCAGGGATTCGGGGCCCTACGAGCAGTACTTC. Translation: CSASRDSGPYEQYF.

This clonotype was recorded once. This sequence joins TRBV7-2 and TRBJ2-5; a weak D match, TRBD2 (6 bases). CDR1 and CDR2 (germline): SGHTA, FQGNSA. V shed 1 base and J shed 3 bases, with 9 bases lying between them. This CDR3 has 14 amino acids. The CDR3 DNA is TGTGCCAGCAGCTTAGGGACTACCGAAGAGACCCAGTACTTC. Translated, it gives CASSLGTTEETQYF.

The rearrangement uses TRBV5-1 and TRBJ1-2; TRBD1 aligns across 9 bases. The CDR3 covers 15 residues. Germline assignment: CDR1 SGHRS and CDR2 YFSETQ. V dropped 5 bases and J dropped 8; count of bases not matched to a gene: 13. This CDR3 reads CASSPPTGGAEGYTF. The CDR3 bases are TGCGCCAGCAGTCCCCCCACAGGGGGCGCGGAAGGCTACACCTTC.

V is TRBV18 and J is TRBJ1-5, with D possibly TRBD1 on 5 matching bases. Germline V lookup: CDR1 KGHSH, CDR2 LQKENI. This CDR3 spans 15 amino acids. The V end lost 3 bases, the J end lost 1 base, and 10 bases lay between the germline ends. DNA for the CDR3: TGTGCCAGCTCACCGGCAGGGCTAAGCAATCAGCCCCAGCATTTT. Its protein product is CASSPAGLSNQPQHF.

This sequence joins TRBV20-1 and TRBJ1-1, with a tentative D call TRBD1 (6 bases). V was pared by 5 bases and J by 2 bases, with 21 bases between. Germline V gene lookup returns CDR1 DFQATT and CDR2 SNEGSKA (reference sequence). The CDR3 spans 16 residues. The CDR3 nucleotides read TGCAGTGCTCCACAGGGATCCACTTCCCCAAACACTGAAGCTTTCTTT. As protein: CSAPQGSTSPNTEAFF.

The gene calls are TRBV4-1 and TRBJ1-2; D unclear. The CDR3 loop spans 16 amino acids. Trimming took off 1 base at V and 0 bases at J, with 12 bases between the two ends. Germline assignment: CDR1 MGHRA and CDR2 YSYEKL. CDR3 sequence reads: CASSQVDLSANYGYTF. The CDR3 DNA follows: TGCGCCAGCAGCCAAGTCGATCTATCAGCTAACTATGGCTACACCTTC.

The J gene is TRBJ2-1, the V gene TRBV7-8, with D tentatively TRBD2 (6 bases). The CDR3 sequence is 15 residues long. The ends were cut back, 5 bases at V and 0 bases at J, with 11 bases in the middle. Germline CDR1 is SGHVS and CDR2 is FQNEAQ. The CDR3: CASSTQRVSYNEQFF. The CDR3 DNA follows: TGTGCCAGCAGCACCCAGCGGGTCTCCTACAATGAGCAGTTCTTC.

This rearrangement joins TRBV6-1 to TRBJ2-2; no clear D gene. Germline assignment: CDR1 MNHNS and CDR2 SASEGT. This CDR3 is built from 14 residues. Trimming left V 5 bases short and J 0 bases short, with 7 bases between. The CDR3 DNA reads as TGTGCCAGCAGTCCAAAGACGAACACCGGGGAGCTGTTTTTT. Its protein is CASSPKTNTGELFF.

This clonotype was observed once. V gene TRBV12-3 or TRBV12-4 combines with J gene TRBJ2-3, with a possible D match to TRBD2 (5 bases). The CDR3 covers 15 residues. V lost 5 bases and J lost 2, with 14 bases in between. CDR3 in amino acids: CASSGLRGVTDTQYF. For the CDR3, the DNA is TGTGCCAGCAGTGGCCTTCGGGGAGTCACAGATACGCAGTATTTT.

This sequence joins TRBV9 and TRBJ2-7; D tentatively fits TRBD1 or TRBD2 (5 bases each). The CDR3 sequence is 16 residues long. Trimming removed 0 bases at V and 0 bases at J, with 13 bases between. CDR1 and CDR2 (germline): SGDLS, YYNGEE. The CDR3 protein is CASSVEPRGASYEQYF. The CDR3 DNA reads TGTGCCAGCAGCGTAGAGCCTAGAGGGGCCTCCTACGAGCAGTACTTC.

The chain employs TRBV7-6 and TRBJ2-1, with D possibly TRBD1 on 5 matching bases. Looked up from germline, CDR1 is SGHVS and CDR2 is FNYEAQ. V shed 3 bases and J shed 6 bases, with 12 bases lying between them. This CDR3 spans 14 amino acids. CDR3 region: CASSFRVMGNEQFF. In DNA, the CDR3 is TGTGCCAGCAGCTTCAGGGTTATGGGCAATGAGCAGTTCTTC.

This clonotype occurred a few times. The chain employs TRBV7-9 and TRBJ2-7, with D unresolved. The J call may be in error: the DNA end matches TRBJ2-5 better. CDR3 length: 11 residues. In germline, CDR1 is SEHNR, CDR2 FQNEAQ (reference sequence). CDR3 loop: CASTPGETQYF. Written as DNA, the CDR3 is TGTGCCAGTACCCCCGGTGAGACCCAGTACTTC.

The CDR3 DNA is TGTGCCAGCAGTTTCTTTGGGGGGGACTACGAGCAGTACTTC. This codes for CASSFFGGDYEQYF. The chain carries TRBV4-2 and TRBJ2-7; the match to TRBD2 covers 7 bases. Germline-derived CDR1 and CDR2 are LGHNA and YNFKEQ. The CDR3 sequence is 14 residues long. Trimming cost V 6 bases and J 3 bases; bases outside gene matches: 8.

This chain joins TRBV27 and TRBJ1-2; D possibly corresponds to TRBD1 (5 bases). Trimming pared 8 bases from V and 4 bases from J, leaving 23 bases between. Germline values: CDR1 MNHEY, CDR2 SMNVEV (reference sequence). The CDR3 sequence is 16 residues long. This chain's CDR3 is CASAPGGEGTLYGYTF. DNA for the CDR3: TGTGCCAGCGCCCCTGGGGGGGAGGGAACGCTCTATGGCTACACCTTC.

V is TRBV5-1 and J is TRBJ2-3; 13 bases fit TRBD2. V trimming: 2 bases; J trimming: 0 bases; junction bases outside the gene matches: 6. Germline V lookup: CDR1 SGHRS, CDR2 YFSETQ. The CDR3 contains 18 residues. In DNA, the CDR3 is TGCGCCAGCAGCTTCGGGACTAGCGGGACCTCTAGCACAGATACGCAGTATTTT. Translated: CASSFGTSGTSSTDTQYF.

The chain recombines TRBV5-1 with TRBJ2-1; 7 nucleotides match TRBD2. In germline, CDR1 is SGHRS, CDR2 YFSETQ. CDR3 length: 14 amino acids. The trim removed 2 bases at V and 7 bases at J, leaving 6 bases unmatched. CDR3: CASSFGRAGNEQFF. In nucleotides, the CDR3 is TGCGCCAGCAGCTTTGGGAGGGCGGGGAATGAGCAGTTCTTC.

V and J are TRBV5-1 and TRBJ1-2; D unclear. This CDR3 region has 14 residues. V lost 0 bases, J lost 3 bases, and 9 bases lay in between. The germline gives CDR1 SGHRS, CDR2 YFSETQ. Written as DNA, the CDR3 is TGCGCCAGCAGCTTGGTAAGCCCGGACTATGGCTACACCTTC. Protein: CASSLVSPDYGYTF.

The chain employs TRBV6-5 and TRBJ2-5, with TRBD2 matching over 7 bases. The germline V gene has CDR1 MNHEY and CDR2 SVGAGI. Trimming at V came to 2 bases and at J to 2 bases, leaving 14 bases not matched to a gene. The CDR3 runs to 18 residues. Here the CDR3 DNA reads TGTGCCAGCAGTTACCCGGTGGGAGGGGTACTCGGACAAGAGACCCAGTACTTC. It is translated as CASSYPVGGVLGQETQYF.

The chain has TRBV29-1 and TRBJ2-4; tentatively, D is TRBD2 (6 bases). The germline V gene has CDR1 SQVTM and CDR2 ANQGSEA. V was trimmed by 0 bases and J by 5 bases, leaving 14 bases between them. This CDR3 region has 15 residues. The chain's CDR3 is CSVEEWRGAENIQYF. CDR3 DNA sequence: TGCAGCGTTGAAGAGTGGAGGGGAGCGGAAAACATTCAGTACTTC.

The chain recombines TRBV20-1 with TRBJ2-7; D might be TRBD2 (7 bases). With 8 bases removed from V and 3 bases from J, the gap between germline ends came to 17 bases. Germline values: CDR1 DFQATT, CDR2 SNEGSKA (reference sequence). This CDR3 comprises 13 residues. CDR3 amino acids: CSPSGAGHYEQYF. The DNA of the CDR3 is TGCAGTCCCTCTGGAGCGGGACACTACGAGCAGTACTTC.

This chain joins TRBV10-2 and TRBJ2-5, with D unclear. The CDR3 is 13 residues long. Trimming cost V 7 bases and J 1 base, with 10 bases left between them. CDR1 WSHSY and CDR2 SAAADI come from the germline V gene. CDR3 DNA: TGCGCCAGCACCCGACTCCTCCAAGAGACCCAGTACTTC. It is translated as CASTRLLQETQYF.

CDR3 region: CASSSGAGGFEQYF. The DNA of the CDR3 is TGCGCCAGCAGCTCCGGGGCAGGGGGCTTCGAGCAGTACTTC. This chain joins TRBV5-1 and TRBJ2-7; the match to TRBD1 covers 8 bases. This CDR3 spans 14 amino acids. Germline V lookup: CDR1 SGHRS, CDR2 YFSETQ. With 3 bases clipped from V and 6 bases from J, the junction kept 8 bases outside the gene matches. Complete variable domain (other parts from reference TRBV5-1 and TRBJ2-7): KAGVTQTPRYLIKTRGQQVTLSCSPISGHRSVSWYQQTPGQGLQFLFEYFSETQRNKGNFPGRFSGRQFSNSRSEMNVSTLELGDSALYLCASSSGAGGFEQYFGPGTRLTVT.

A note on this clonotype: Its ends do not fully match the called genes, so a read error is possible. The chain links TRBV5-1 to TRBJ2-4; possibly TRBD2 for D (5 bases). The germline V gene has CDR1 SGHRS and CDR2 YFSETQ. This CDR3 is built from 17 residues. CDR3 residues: CASSTGPFGLAKNIRYF. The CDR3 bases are TGCGCCAGCAGCACCGGTCCGTTCGGGCTAGCCAAAAACATTCGGTACTTC.

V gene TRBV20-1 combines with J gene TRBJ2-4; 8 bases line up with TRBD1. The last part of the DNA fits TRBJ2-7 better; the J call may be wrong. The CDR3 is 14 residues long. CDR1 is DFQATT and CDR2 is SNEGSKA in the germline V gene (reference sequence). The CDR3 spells CSGITGTGAYEQYF. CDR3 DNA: TGCAGTGGCATAACCGGGACAGGAGCATACGAGCAGTACTTC.

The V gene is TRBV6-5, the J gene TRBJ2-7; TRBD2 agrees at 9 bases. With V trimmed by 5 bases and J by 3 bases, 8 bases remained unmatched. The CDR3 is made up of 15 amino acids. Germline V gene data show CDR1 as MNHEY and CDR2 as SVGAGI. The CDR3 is CASSTRIAGVYEQYF. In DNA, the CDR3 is TGTGCCAGCAGTACTAGGATAGCGGGGGTCTACGAGCAGTACTTC.

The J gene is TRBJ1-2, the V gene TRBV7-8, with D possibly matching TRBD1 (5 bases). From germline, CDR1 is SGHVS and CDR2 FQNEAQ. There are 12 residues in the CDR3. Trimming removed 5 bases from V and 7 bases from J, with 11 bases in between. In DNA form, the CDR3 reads TGTGCCAGCAGCGAGAGGGGTCTTGGCTACACCTTC. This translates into CASSERGLGYTF.

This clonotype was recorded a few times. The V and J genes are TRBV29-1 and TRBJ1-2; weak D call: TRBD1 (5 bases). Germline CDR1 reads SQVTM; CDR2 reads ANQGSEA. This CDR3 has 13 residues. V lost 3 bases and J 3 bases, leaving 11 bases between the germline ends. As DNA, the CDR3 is TGCAGCGTTGACGCAGGGTATGACTATGGCTACACCTTC. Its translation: CSVDAGYDYGYTF.

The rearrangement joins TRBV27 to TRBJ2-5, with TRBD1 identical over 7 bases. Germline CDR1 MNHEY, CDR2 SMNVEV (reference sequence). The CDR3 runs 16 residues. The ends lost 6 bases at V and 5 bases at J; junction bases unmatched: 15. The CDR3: CASRPSPGQSSETQYF. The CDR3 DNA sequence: TGTGCCAGCAGGCCGAGCCCGGGACAGAGTTCGGAGACCCAGTACTTC.